The 11 T cell receptor beta chains below all came from one sample that was sequenced in a study of PD-1 blockade in classical Hodgkin lymphoma. Exposure to brentuximab vedotin varied, and each patient had relapsed following autologous stem cell transplantation. Negative selection with magnets was how CD8+ T cells were isolated from the thawed PBMCs. The assay was immunoSEQ multiplex PCR, and TCRdb's table has in-frame clones only and misses some. The sample has 10,000 to 15,000 clones, 65% to 80% seen once. Sample: CD8+ T cells from blood, taken at baseline. These receptors were collected from a human donor with classical Hodgkin lymphoma.

V usage is TRBV6-1 and J usage is TRBJ1-1; possibly TRBD1 for D (5 bases). Germline V gene sequence: CDR1 MNHNS, CDR2 SASEGT. The CDR3 totals 14 residues. Trimming took off 3 bases at V and 3 bases at J, with 11 bases between the two ends. The CDR3 sequence: CASSEPGGDTEAFF. The CDR3 DNA reads TGTGCCAGCAGTGAGCCGGGGGGGGACACTGAAGCTTTCTTT.

The chain joins TRBV19 to TRBJ1-6, with a tentative D call TRBD1 (6 bases). The CDR3 covers 13 residues. V was cut by 6 bases and J by 7 bases, with 10 bases left in between. Germline loops: CDR1 LNHDA, CDR2 SQIVND (reference sequence). This CDR3 reads CASRWGGNSPLHF. The CDR3 nucleotides are TGTGCCAGTAGGTGGGGGGGCAATTCACCCCTCCACTTT.

V and J are TRBV2 and TRBJ2-7, with 7 bases identical to TRBD2. In germline, CDR1 is SNHLY, CDR2 FYNNEI. The CDR3 has 13 amino acids. The V and J ends lost 6 bases and 6 bases, in that order; junction bases with no gene match: 8. CDR3 coding DNA: TGTGCCAGCAGCGGGGGGAGGGTAGGCGAGCAGTACTTC. It encodes CASSGGRVGEQYF. Variable domain in full (rest from reference TRBV2 and TRBJ2-7): EPEVTQTPSHQVTQMGQEVILRCVPISNHLYFYWYRQILGQKVEFLVSFYNNEISEKSEIFDDQFSVERPDGSNFTLKIRSTKLEDSAMYFCASSGGRVGEQYFGPGTRLTVT.

The sample holds a few counts of this clone. J is TRBJ1-5 and V is TRBV9; D remains ambiguous. The CDR3 totals 13 residues. Germline V gene sequence: CDR1 SGDLS, CDR2 YYNGEE. V was shortened by 1 base and J by 8 bases, with 10 bases between the two germline ends. The CDR3 sequence: CASSVSGNEPQHF. CDR3 in DNA: TGTGCCAGCAGCGTATCCGGAAACGAGCCCCAGCATTTT.

The rearrangement joins TRBV23-1 to TRBJ2-5, with 8 nucleotides matching TRBD2. TRBV23-1 is flagged as an ORF with uncertain function. This CDR3 comprises 14 residues. Trimming at V came to 6 bases and at J to 5 bases, leaving 8 bases not matched to a gene. The CDR3 DNA reads as TGCGCCAGCAGCCCAGCGGGGGCGACCGAGACCCAGTACTTC. Translation: CASSPAGATETQYF.

V is TRBV5-1 and J is TRBJ2-1; 12 nucleotides line up with TRBD2. The germline V gene has CDR1 SGHRS and CDR2 YFSETQ. The V gene end was trimmed by 2 bases and the J gene end by 8 bases; junction bases not matched to a gene: 2. The length of the CDR3 is 14 residues. The CDR3 here is CASSFLAGGHEQFF. CDR3 in DNA: TGCGCCAGCAGCTTTCTAGCGGGGGGGCATGAGCAGTTCTTC.

Regarding this clone: It differs at one base from a far larger clone, so likely a read error. The J gene is TRBJ1-2, the V gene TRBV10-2, with D unclear. This CDR3 has 15 residues. The V end was cut by 5 bases, the J end by 4 bases, with 17 bases between. The V gene's germline CDR1 is WSHSY and CDR2 SAAADI. This CDR3 is CASSPQPVEGYGYTF. The DNA for the CDR3 is TGCGCCAGCAGTCCACAGCCCGTTGAAGGCTATGGCTACACCTTC.

The rearrangement joins TRBV4-2 to TRBJ2-5, with TRBD1 matching over 10 bases. TRBJ2-7 matches the DNA end more closely, so the J call is doubtful. The CDR3 loop spans 15 amino acids. CDR1 is LGHNA, CDR2 YNFKEQ, per germline. The CDR3 reads CASSQRDRGLDEQYF. The CDR3 region has the DNA TGTGCCAGCAGCCAAAGGGACAGGGGTCTTGACGAGCAGTACTTC.

This chain links TRBV19 with TRBJ2-1, with D perhaps TRBD1 (5 bases). The CDR3 spans 14 residues. V was clipped by 2 bases and J by 6 bases, with 11 bases between them. Germline assignment: CDR1 LNHDA and CDR2 SQIVND (reference sequence). The CDR3 is CASSITGAFNEQFF. The DNA of the CDR3 is TGTGCCAGTAGTATAACTGGGGCCTTCAATGAGCAGTTCTTC.

By share, this clone ranks as medium-sized. The chain carries TRBV5-5 and TRBJ1-5; 8 bases line up with TRBD1. Germline V gives CDR1 SGHKS, CDR2 YYEKEE (reference sequence). V trimming: 4 bases; J trimming: 1 base; junction bases outside the gene matches: 4. There are 15 residues in the CDR3. The CDR3 bases are TGTGCCAGCAGCGGGGGACAGGCCAGCAATCAGCCCCAGCATTTT. This codes for CASSGGQASNQPQHF.

The CDR3 region has the DNA TGTGCCAGCAGTTACCTTCCCTACAGAGCAAACTATGGCTACACCTTC. It yields the protein CASSYLPYRANYGYTF. The chain is built from TRBV6-7 and TRBJ1-2; D gene unclear. TRBV6-7 is an open reading frame, and its role is uncertain. V dropped 2 bases and J dropped 2 bases, with 15 bases sitting between them. The CDR3 length is 16 residues.